Each of the 14 T cell receptor beta chains below was sequenced from the same sample in a study of patients and donors after allogeneic stem cell transplantation. MiXCR, applied by TCRdb to the RT-PCR reads, yields one record per CDR3 protein. The repertoire holds approximately 410,000 distinct CDR3 sequences, 16% seen once, with around 7.2% in the top ten. The specimen sequenced was blood, either unsorted or a sorted T cell fraction (not recorded which). The source is a human donor who was either an allogeneic HSCT recipient or a stem cell or donor lymphocyte infusion donor (not recorded which). It is not recorded whose cells these are; they may come from a transplant donor.

This sequence joins TRBV4-2 and TRBJ2-2; 11 nucleotides agree with TRBD1. The CDR3 sequence is 20 residues long. The germline CDR1 and CDR2 sequences are LGHNA and YNFKEQ. J gave up 1 base and V 4 bases, and 14 bases lay outside the gene matches. The CDR3 sequence is CASSPSLGQGATLNTGELFF. The CDR3 DNA follows: TGTGCCAGCAGCCCATCCTTAGGACAGGGGGCCACACTGAACACCGGGGAGCTGTTTTTT.

Only a few counts were recorded for this clonotype. The V and J genes are TRBV20-1 and TRBJ1-2, with D possibly TRBD1 on 6 matching bases. V was pared by 1 base and J by 2 bases, with 11 bases between. CDR3 length: 14 residues. Germline assignment: CDR1 DFQATT and CDR2 SNEGSKA (reference sequence). DNA of the CDR3: TGCAGTGCTAGAGTGGGGGCCCTAAACTATGGCTACACCTTC. Translated, it gives CSARVGALNYGYTF.

CDR3 region: CASSVGGDPSYGYTF. Written as DNA, the CDR3 is TGTGCCAGCAGCGTAGGGGGGGACCCATCCTATGGCTACACCTTC. The V and J genes are TRBV9 and TRBJ1-2; tentative D call: TRBD1 (5 bases). The CDR3 has 15 residues. The V gene lost 0 bases and the J gene lost 4 bases, with 13 bases spanning the gap. The germline gives CDR1 SGDLS, CDR2 YYNGEE.

This clonotype was seen at least ten times. The chain has TRBV6-2 or TRBV6-3 and TRBJ2-3, with D hard to call. V was trimmed by 6 bases and J by 2 bases, leaving 6 bases between them. CDR3 length: 12 amino acids. Germline CDR1 and CDR2: MNHEY and SVGEGT. The CDR3 loop reads CASSLPTDTQYF. The DNA for the CDR3 is TGTGCCAGCAGCTTGCCCACAGATACGCAGTATTTT.

This clonotype has only a few counts. This sequence joins TRBV5-6 and TRBJ2-5; TRBD1 agrees at 9 bases. The junction had 6 bases not matched to a gene; V was cut back by 3 bases and J by 6 bases. From germline, CDR1 is SGHDT and CDR2 YYEEEE. The CDR3 has 14 residues. CDR3 nucleotides: TGTGCCAGCAGCTCCCCGGGACAGGGAAAGACCCAGTACTTC. Its translation: CASSSPGQGKTQYF.

This clonotype was observed a handful of times. V gene TRBV4-2 combines with J gene TRBJ2-7; no firm D call. Per germline, CDR1 LGHNA and CDR2 YNFKEQ. V gave up 0 bases and J gave up 0 bases, with 18 bases separating them. There are 18 residues in the CDR3. CDR3 sequence: CASSQEEDYRLYSYEQYF. CDR3 sequence (DNA): TGTGCCAGCAGCCAAGAAGAGGATTACAGACTCTACTCCTACGAGCAGTACTTC.

This chain connects TRBV29-1 to TRBJ2-7; no reliable D call. Trimming took off 2 bases at V and 4 bases at J, with 12 bases between the two ends. This CDR3 has 13 amino acids. Germline V gene lookup returns CDR1 SQVTM and CDR2 ANQGSEA. The CDR3: CSVELGQLYEQYF. In DNA, the CDR3 is TGCAGCGTTGAATTGGGCCAGTTGTACGAGCAGTACTTC.

The chain joins TRBV20-1 to TRBJ2-3, with D maybe TRBD2 (6 bases). From germline, CDR1 is DFQATT and CDR2 SNEGSKA (reference sequence). This CDR3 has 13 residues. The V end lost 5 bases, the J end lost 5 bases, and 14 bases lay between the germline ends. The DNA for the CDR3 is TGCAGTGCTGGGGACTCACGGGAAGATACGCAGTATTTT. Amino acids: CSAGDSREDTQYF.

This clonotype showed up just a few times. The rearrangement joins TRBV10-3 to TRBJ2-3, with D maybe TRBD1 (6 bases). The V and J ends lost 6 bases and 4 bases respectively, with 8 bases between them. This CDR3 has 12 amino acids. CDR1 is ENHRY, CDR2 SYGVKD, per germline. CDR3: CAISAGADTQYF. In DNA, the CDR3 is TGTGCCATCAGCGCAGGGGCAGATACGCAGTATTTT.

This clonotype was counted at least ten times. Here the CDR3 reads CASSTSGKLAYEQYF. CDR3 DNA sequence: TGTGCCAGCAGTACCTCAGGTAAACTCGCCTACGAGCAGTACTTC. The chain links TRBV12-3 or TRBV12-4 to TRBJ2-7, with no clear D. The V end lost 5 bases, the J end lost 2 bases, and 16 bases lay between the germline ends. The CDR3 has 15 residues.

CDR3: CASSPRTGSSPLHF. CDR3 in DNA: TGTGCCAGCAGCCCGCGGACAGGGAGTTCACCCCTCCACTTT. The rearrangement links TRBV3-1 to TRBJ1-6; 8 bases agree with TRBD1. V lost 4 bases and J lost 9; bases outside the gene matches: 5. Per germline, CDR1 LGHDT and CDR2 YNNKEL (reference sequence). The CDR3 contains 14 residues. The full variable domain, its missing parts supplied by reference TRBV3-1 and TRBJ1-6, is DTAVSQTPKYLVTQMGNDKSIKCEQNLGHDTMYWYKQDSKKFLKIMFSYNNKELIINETVPNRFSPKSPDKAHLNLHINSLELGDSAVYFCASSPRTGSSPLHFGNGTRLTVT.

This clonotype was detected many times. A read error may account for a junction end that differs from germline. The chain links TRBV5-1 to TRBJ2-2; D is undetermined. The CDR3 is 14 amino acids. The V gene's germline CDR1 is SGHRS and CDR2 YFSETQ. CDR3 sequence: CASSLGRNTGELFF. The CDR3, as DNA: TGTGCCAGCAGCTTAGGCAGGAACACCGGGGAGCTGTTTTTT.

The chain uses TRBV3-1 and TRBJ2-2; 11 nucleotides match TRBD2. There are 18 residues in the CDR3. Per germline, CDR1 LGHDT and CDR2 YNNKEL (reference sequence). V gave up 1 base and J gave up 3 bases; unmatched junction bases: 7. The CDR3, as DNA: TGTGCCAGCAGCCAAGGAATAGCGGGAGGGCCTGACACCGGGGAGCTGTTTTTT. Translating it yields CASSQGIAGGPDTGELFF.

This clonotype was found a few times. The genes are TRBV24-1 and TRBJ2-2; a weak D match, TRBD1 (6 bases). Germline CDR1 reads KGHDR; CDR2 reads SFDVKD. V was clipped by 5 bases and J by 0 bases, with 15 bases between them. CDR3 length equals 17 residues. The CDR3 DNA is TGTGCCACCAGTGTAGCAGGACGGACAGCGAACACCGGGGAGCTGTTTTTT. Translation gives CATSVAGRTANTGELFF.